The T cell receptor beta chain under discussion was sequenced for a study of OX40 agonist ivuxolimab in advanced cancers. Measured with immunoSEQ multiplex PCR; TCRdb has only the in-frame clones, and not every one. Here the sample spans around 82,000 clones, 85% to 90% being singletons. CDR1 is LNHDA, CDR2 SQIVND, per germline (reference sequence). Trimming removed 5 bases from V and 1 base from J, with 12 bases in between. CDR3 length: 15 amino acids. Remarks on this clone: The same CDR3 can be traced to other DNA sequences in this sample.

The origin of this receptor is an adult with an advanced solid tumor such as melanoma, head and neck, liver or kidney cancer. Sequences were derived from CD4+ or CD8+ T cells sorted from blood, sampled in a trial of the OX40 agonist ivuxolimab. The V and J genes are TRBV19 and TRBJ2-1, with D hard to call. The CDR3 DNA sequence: TGTGCCAGTAGTGCCGGCCAGTCGTCCTACAATGAGCAGTTCTTC. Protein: CASSAGQSSYNEQFF.